This T cell receptor (beta chain) was obtained from a study of blood T cell repertoires in COVID-19. This CDR3 is 13 amino acids long. V lost 3 bases and J 4 bases, leaving 12 bases between the germline ends. Germline assignment: CDR1 SQVTM and CDR2 ANQGSEA. Libraries were prepared by immunoSEQ multiplex PCR; TCRdb keeps only in-frame clonotypes and omits some of them. The sample has fewer than 600,000 clones; around nine tenths are singletons. The specimen sequenced was PBMCs or T cells enriched from blood (not recorded which). The receptor comes from a woman aged 40-49 years who had recovered from COVID-19. The chain combines TRBV29-1 with TRBJ1-1; D is unresolved. The CDR3 DNA reads TGCAGCGTTGAGAAGGACTCGGGCACTGAAGCTTTCTTT. Translation gives CSVEKDSGTEAFF.